This T cell receptor (beta chain) was identified during a study of shared clonotypes between healthy human individuals. This CDR3 has 13 residues. V dropped 3 bases and J dropped 3 bases, with 9 bases sitting between them. CDR1 and CDR2 (germline): SGHAT, FQNNGV. The data were produced by immunoSEQ multiplex PCR, yet TCRdb's version contains in-frame clones alone and is incomplete. Of around 1,900,000 clones listed, 85% to 95% are singletons. Only CD45RO-negative cells positively selected for CCR7 counted as naive CD8 cells, so terminally differentiated effector memory CD45RA+ cells were excluded. The chain employs TRBV11-2 and TRBJ2-7; D unclear. The sequenced sample was naive CD8+ T cells from PBMCs. The clonotype comes from a man younger than 30 in good health. Some clones in this sample may be carry-over from other donors' samples. The DNA for the CDR3 is TGTGCCAGCAGCTTGGGCTTGATCTACGAGCAGTACTTC. This encodes CASSLGLIYEQYF.